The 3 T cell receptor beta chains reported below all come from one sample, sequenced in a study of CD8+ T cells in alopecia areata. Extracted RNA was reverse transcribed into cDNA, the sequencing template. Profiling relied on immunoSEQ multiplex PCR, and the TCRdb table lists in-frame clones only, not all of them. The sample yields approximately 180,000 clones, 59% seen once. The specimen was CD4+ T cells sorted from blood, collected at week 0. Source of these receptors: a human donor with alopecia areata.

The CDR3 sequence is CSHDSSYEQYF. The CDR3 DNA sequence: TGCAGCCATGACAGCTCCTACGAGCAGTACTTC. The chain carries TRBV29-1 and TRBJ2-7; TRBD1 might be the D (5 bases). The CDR3 has 11 amino acids. V was cut by 8 bases and J by 0 bases, with 8 bases left in between. Germline V gene data show CDR1 as SQVTM and CDR2 as ANQGSEA.

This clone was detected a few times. Written as DNA, the CDR3 is TGTGCCACCACGACTAGCTATGATTCAGATACGCAGTATTTT. Its translation is CATTTSYDSDTQYF. The chain employs TRBV15 and TRBJ2-3; the match to TRBD2 covers 7 bases. CDR1 and CDR2 (germline): LNHNV, YYDKDF (reference sequence). V shed 7 bases and J 4 bases; nucleotides not matched to a gene: 8. The length of the CDR3 is 14 residues.

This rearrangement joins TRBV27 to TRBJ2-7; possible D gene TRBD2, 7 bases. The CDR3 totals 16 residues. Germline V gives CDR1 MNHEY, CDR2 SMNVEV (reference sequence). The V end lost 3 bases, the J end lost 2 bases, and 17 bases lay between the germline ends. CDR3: CASSFSRGQGTYEQYF. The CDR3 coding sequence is TGTGCCAGCAGTTTTTCGCGGGGGCAGGGAACCTACGAGCAGTACTTC.